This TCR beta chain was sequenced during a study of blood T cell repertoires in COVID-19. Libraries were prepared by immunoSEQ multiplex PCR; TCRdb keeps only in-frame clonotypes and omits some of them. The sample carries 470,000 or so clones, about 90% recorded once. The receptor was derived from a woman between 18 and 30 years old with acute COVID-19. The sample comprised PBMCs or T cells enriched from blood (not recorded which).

The CDR3 region is CASTKRTGGYTF. CDR3 nucleotides: TGTGCCAGCACAAAGAGGACAGGTGGCTACACCTTC. The chain combines TRBV28 with TRBJ1-2; 7 nucleotides agree with TRBD1. After removal of 7 bases from V and 7 bases from J, the junction contained 6 bases not matched to a gene. Germline-derived CDR1 and CDR2 are MDHEN and SYDVKM. The CDR3 has 12 amino acids.